A selection of T cell receptor beta chains follows, all from one sample in a study of beta chain features in type 1 diabetes. This table comes from immunoSEQ multiplex PCR, and its TCRdb copy is limited to in-frame clones, with some not included. The sample shows roughly 260,000 clones, approximately 20% of them seen only once. Sequencing was done on a sample of naive CD4+ T cells from blood. These receptors all stem from a woman between 35 and 50 years old with type 1 diabetes. The CDR3 runs from the conserved cysteine through the conserved F or W. A D gene is named only where the DNA matches it firmly. Size values are once, few and many counts, or a class for expanded clones, and some rows have none.

V	J	D	size	DNA	CDR3
TRBV13	TRBJ1-5	.	.	TGTGCCAGCAGCAGGGGTGGGCAGCCCCAGCATTTT	CASSRGGQPQHF
TRBV29-1	TRBJ1-1	TRBD1	.	TGCAGCGTTGCCCAGGGACAGGGCACTGAAGCTTTCTTT	CSVAQGQGTEAFF
TRBV18	TRBJ2-1	.	few	TGTGCCAGCTCACCACCATGGAGTTCCTCACACAATGAGCAGTTCTTC	CASSPPWSSSHNEQFF
TRBV5-1	TRBJ2-5	TRBD1	few	TGCGCCAGCAGACCCGCGGGGACAGGGCAGGAGACCCAGTACTTC	CASRPAGTGQETQYF
TRBV4-3	TRBJ2-6	TRBD2	.	TGCGCCAGCAGCCCCTTATGGGTGGGGGGGACCATCTCTGGGGCCAACGTCCTGACTTTC	CASSPLWVGGTISGANVLTF
TRBV7-9	TRBJ2-6	.	few	TGTGCCAGCAGCCGAGACTTAGCTGGGGCCAACGTCCTGACTTTC	CASSRDLAGANVLTF
TRBV5-1	TRBJ1-2	.	.	TGCGCCAGCAGCTTGGGCCAGGTCCCGTATGGCTACACCTTC	CASSLGQVPYGYTF
TRBV9	TRBJ2-1	TRBD2	few	TGTGCCAGCAGCGTAGTGGGACTAGTTAACAATGAGCAGTTCTTC	CASSVVGLVNNEQFF
TRBV29-1	TRBJ2-1	TRBD2	few	TGCAGCGGCTGTCTAGCGGGTTTCTACAATGAGCAGTTCTTC	CSGCLAGFYNEQFF
TRBV5-4	TRBJ1-6	TRBD1	few	TGTGCCAGCAGCGTACAGGGGGCGGGAGGTTCACCCCTCCACTTT	CASSVQGAGGSPLHF
TRBV9	TRBJ2-7	TRBD1	few	TGTGCCAGCAGGGACAGGGGGACCTACGAGCAGTACTTC	CASRDRGTYEQYF
TRBV29-1	TRBJ1-1	.	.	TGCAGCGCTAAAACGGGGAACACTGAAGCTTTCTTT	CSAKTGNTEAFF
TRBV5-1	TRBJ1-4	TRBD1	.	TGCGCCAGCAGGGCTACAGGGGGAGCAACTAATGAAAAACTGTTTTTT	CASRATGGATNEKLFF
TRBV19	TRBJ2-5	.	.	TGTGCCAGTAGCCCCGAGGGCCAAGAGACCCAGTACTTC	CASSPEGQETQYF
TRBV5-4	TRBJ1-6	TRBD1	.	TGTGCCAGCAGCCCGGGACAGGGGGGACGTTCACCCCTCCACTTT	CASSPGQGGRSPLHF
TRBV7-9	TRBJ2-3	TRBD2	.	TGTGCAGATAAGGGACTAGCGGGATCAGATACGCAGTATTTT	CADKGLAGSDTQYF
TRBV5-1	TRBJ2-2	TRBD1	.	TGCGCCAGCAACAAAGATGGACAGGGCAACACCGGGGAGCTGTTTTTT	CASNKDGQGNTGELFF
TRBV5-1	TRBJ1-5	.	.	TGCGCCAGCAGCTTGGAGCCACGCGCTACAGGGAATCAGCCCCAGCATTTT	CASSLEPRATGNQPQHF
TRBV29-1	TRBJ2-1	TRBD2	few	TGCAGCGTTGAAACCAGCGGGGGGCGTAGCTCCTACAATGAGCAGTTCTTC	CSVETSGGRSSYNEQFF
TRBV9	TRBJ2-6	TRBD1	.	TGTGCCAGCAGCGTAGTCCGGGACAGGGAAACTGGGGCCAACGTCCTGACTTTC	CASSVVRDRETGANVLTF
TRBV7-8	TRBJ2-7	.	few	TGTGCCAGCAGCTTGGGGCAGGTTCCACCCTACGAGCAGTACTTC	CASSLGQVPPYEQYF
TRBV6-5	TRBJ1-2	.	.	TGTGCCAGCAGTTACTCCTGGGAGAACTATGGCTACACCTTC	CASSYSWENYGYTF
TRBV5-4	TRBJ1-6	.	few	TGTGCCAGCAGCCGGGACTCCTCATCACCCCTCCACTTT	CASSRDSSSPLHF
TRBV5-4	TRBJ1-4	.	few	TGTGCCAGCAGCGCTAGACAGGCGGAAAAACTGTTTTTT	CASSARQAEKLFF
TRBV19	TRBJ2-3	TRBD2	.	TGTGCCAGTAGTATGAGGACTAGCGGGGCCACAGATACGCAGTATTTT	CASSMRTSGATDTQYF
TRBV7-9	TRBJ2-1	TRBD2	few	TGTGCCAGCAGCTTAGAGGGACTAGCGGGAGTGGATGAGCAGTTCTTC	CASSLEGLAGVDEQFF
TRBV19	TRBJ2-5	TRBD2	.	TGTGCCAGTAGTATAAGCGAGACTAGCCTCCAAGAGACCCAGTACTTC	CASSISETSLQETQYF
TRBV5-4	TRBJ2-2	.	few	TGTGCCAGCAGCTACCCCAGGGGCGCGGAAACCGGGGAGCTGTTTTTT	CASSYPRGAETGELFF
TRBV29-1	TRBJ2-5	TRBD1	few	TGCAGCGCGACAGGGCCGACAGGGGAGACCCAGTACTTC	CSATGPTGETQYF
TRBV28	TRBJ2-5	.	.	TGTGCCAGCAGCGAGGGAACGAGGCAAGAGACCCAGTACTTC	CASSEGTRQETQYF
TRBV4-1	TRBJ2-6	TRBD2	few	TGCGCCAGCAGCCAAGTTCCGGGGGGTAGCTCTGGGGCCAACGTCCTGACTTTC	CASSQVPGGSSGANVLTF
TRBV18	TRBJ1-2	.	few	TGTGCCAGCTCACCGCCGGCGACGGGGGGAGTCTATGGCTACACCTTC	CASSPPATGGVYGYTF
TRBV9	TRBJ2-7	TRBD2	once	TGTGCCAGCAGCCCAGCGACTAGCGGGAAGCAGTACTTC	CASSPATSGKQYF
TRBV5-1	TRBJ2-7	TRBD2	.	TGCGCCAGCAGCCTCCTAGCGGGTCTCTCCTACGAGCAGTACTTC	CASSLLAGLSYEQYF
TRBV6-5	TRBJ2-1	.	.	TGTGCCAGCAGCCAGGTGGGTGAGCAGTTCTTC	CASSQVGEQFF
TRBV10-3	TRBJ1-1	.	.	TGTGCCATCAGTCCAGGGGACACTGAAGCTTTCTTT	CAISPGDTEAFF
TRBV7-8	TRBJ1-2	TRBD1	.	TGTGCCAGCAGCTTAGGGACAGGATCCTATGGCTACACCTTC	CASSLGTGSYGYTF
TRBV5-4	TRBJ2-7	.	.	TGTGCCAGCAGCTTGGGAGTTTCCTACGAGCAGTACTTC	CASSLGVSYEQYF
TRBV4-3	TRBJ1-1	.	once	TGCGCCAGCACTCAGGACATGAGCAACACTGAAGCTTTCTTT	CASTQDMSNTEAFF
TRBV5-1	TRBJ2-3	TRBD2	.	TGCGCCAGCAGACCTAGCGGCACCTTTGCAGATACGCAGTATTTT	CASRPSGTFADTQYF
TRBV19	TRBJ2-3	TRBD2	.	TGTGCCAGTAGTATCGGGGGGAGTATCGCAGATACGCAGTATTTT	CASSIGGSIADTQYF
TRBV21-1	TRBJ2-7	.	.	TGTGCCAGCAGCCTCGGCGGGGACCAAGCCTACGAGCAGTACTTC	CASSLGGDQAYEQYF
TRBV7-2	TRBJ1-2	TRBD1	.	TGTGCCAGCAGCTTAAGGACAGGGCCTGGCTACACCTTC	CASSLRTGPGYTF
TRBV14	TRBJ1-1	.	few	TGTGCCAGCACTGACGGCGCGGACACTGAAGCTTTCTTT	CASTDGADTEAFF
TRBV4-3	TRBJ1-2	.	.	TGCGCCAGCAGCTTAGCCGAAGAACAAGAACGCGGCTACACCTTC	CASSLAEEQERGYTF
TRBV14	TRBJ2-3	.	few	TGTGCCAGCAGCTCCGGACGCCGCGGGGTGACGGATACGCAGTATTTT	CASSSGRRGVTDTQYF
TRBV7-3	TRBJ2-1	TRBD2	.	TGTGCCAGCAGCAGAAGGGGGACTAGCGGGGGCTACAATGAGCAGTTCTTC	CASSRRGTSGGYNEQFF
TRBV28	TRBJ2-1	TRBD2	.	TGTGCCAGCAGGGGTAGCGGGGGGTTCTACAATGAGCAGTTCTTC	CASRGSGGFYNEQFF
TRBV2	TRBJ1-2	.	.	TGTGCCAGCAGTCCCGGACAGCCGGGTGGCTACACCTTC	CASSPGQPGGYTF
TRBV4-3	TRBJ2-7	.	.	TGCGCCAGCAGCCAAGGGGACAAAAGTTCCTACGAGCAGTACTTC	CASSQGDKSSYEQYF
TRBV27	TRBJ2-3	.	.	TGTGCCAGCAGTCAGGAAGCGGCGGATACGCAGTATTTT	CASSQEAADTQYF
TRBV5-1	TRBJ1-1	.	few	TGCGCCAGCAGCTTGGCCCCGTTCTCGGGAGACACTGAAGCTTTCTTT	CASSLAPFSGDTEAFF
TRBV29-1	TRBJ2-1	TRBD2	few	TGCAGCGTCCGTCCGGGACTAGCGGGGTATGAGCAGTTCTTC	CSVRPGLAGYEQFF
TRBV28	TRBJ1-5	.	.	TGTGCCAGCAGTTCCAAAATCGAGGGTGGACAGCCCCAGCATTTT	CASSSKIEGGQPQHF
TRBV28	TRBJ1-2	.	few	TGTGCCAGCAGTTTACCCGGACAGACCTATGGCTACACCTTC	CASSLPGQTYGYTF
TRBV7-7	TRBJ2-1	TRBD1	.	TGTGCTAGCAGCTGGGCGGACAGGGTCAACTTCAATGAGCAGTTCTTC	CASSWADRVNFNEQFF
TRBV4-1	TRBJ1-2	.	.	TGCGCCAGCAGCGCTCAAGGGGCATCTAACTATGGCTACACCTTC	CASSAQGASNYGYTF